Given below is one T cell receptor (beta chain) in context. The target antigen is unknown. The V end was cut by 2 bases, the J end by 6 bases, with 11 bases between. CDR3 size: 13 residues. The germline V gene encodes CDR1 SGHKS and CDR2 YYEKEE (reference sequence). The data were taken from a study of CD8+CD57+ T cells in acquired aplastic anemia. In the study overall: Yields of DNA that came from sorted CD4+ and CD8+ cells averaged roughly 3 ug.

General observations from the study: For CD8+ Simpson's diversity, patients and controls showed no significant difference. Roughly 31 CD8+ CDR3 sequences occurred in both the patients and the controls.

Investigators profiled TCR beta VDJ and CDR3 from genomic DNA template. TCRdb analysed the reads with MiXCR anew, one entry per CDR3 protein. The sample carries approximately 200,000 distinct CDR3 sequences, over 60% recorded once. The TCR sequence derives from a human donor with severe aplastic anemia or a healthy control (not recorded which). Sample: sorted CD4+, CD8+, or CD8+CD57+ T cells (not recorded which) from PBMCs. This sequence joins TRBV5-5 and TRBJ1-1; no definite D call. CDR3 residues: CASSFQVGSEAFF. Here the CDR3 DNA reads TGTGCCAGCAGCTTTCAGGTTGGATCTGAAGCTTTCTTT.